This passage covers 8 T cell receptor beta chains from one sample sequenced in a study of T-cell memory formation after mild COVID-19. TCRdb recomputed calls from the 5' RACE reads with MiXCR, one row per CDR3 protein. The sample has approximately 350,000 distinct CDR3 sequences, 28% seen once; the top ten hold less than 15%. Sequencing used PBMCs or a T cell subset sorted from them (not recorded which). These receptors were collected from an adult woman who had mild COVID-19 (a few samples of this study predate the infection). Cell type and time point are not known.

In this sample, this clonotype turned up a few times. The chain employs TRBV29-1 and TRBJ2-2; D remains unclear. Per germline, CDR1 SQVTM and CDR2 ANQGSEA. V lost 5 bases, J lost 6 bases, and 7 bases lay in between. The CDR3 spans 11 residues. CDR3 nucleotide sequence: TGCAGCGTTTATTTCGCCGGGGAGCTGTTTTTT. Amino acid sequence: CSVYFAGELFF.

This clonotype was seen more than once but under ten times. J is TRBJ2-7 and V is TRBV5-6, with D possibly matching TRBD1 (5 bases). Deletions cut 0 bases from V and 1 base from J, with 17 bases between. Germline lookup yields CDR1 SGHDT and CDR2 YYEEEE. The CDR3 has 17 residues. CDR3 DNA sequence: TGTGCCAGCAGCTTGGTCGGACAACAAGACGATTCCTACGAGCAGTACTTC. It codes for CASSLVGQQDDSYEQYF. The full variable domain, in which reference TRBV5-6 and TRBJ2-7 provide the parts outside the CDR3, is DAGVTQSPTHLIKTRGQQVTLRCSPKSGHDTVSWYQQALGQGPQFIFQYYEEEERQRGNFPDRFSGHQFPNYSSELNVNALLLGDSALYLCASSLVGQQDDSYEQYFGPGTRLTVT.

This clonotype was counted a few times. The genes are TRBV3-1 and TRBJ2-3; maybe TRBD1 (6 bases). The CDR3 covers 13 residues. The V end lost 3 bases, the J end lost 3 bases, and 7 bases lay between the germline ends. Germline-derived CDR1 and CDR2 are LGHDT and YNNKEL (reference sequence). The CDR3 DNA is TGTGCCAGCAGCCAGGGGGCGACAGATACGCAGTATTTT. Its protein product is CASSQGATDTQYF.

This clonotype occurred a few times. V usage is TRBV16 and J usage is TRBJ2-7; 7 nucleotides align to TRBD1. The CDR3 totals 14 residues. The germline V gene has CDR1 KGHSY and CDR2 FQNENV. The V segment lost 1 base and the J segment 6 bases; nucleotides outside the gene matches: 6. The CDR3 DNA is TGTGCCAGCAGCCAATTCCACAGGGGCGTCGAGCAGTACTTC. This codes for CASSQFHRGVEQYF.

V and J are TRBV29-1 and TRBJ1-1; a weak D match, TRBD1 (5 bases). Germline CDR1 reads SQVTM; CDR2 reads ANQGSEA. This CDR3 contains 14 residues. Trimming cost V 3 bases and J 4 bases, with 15 bases left between them. The CDR3 DNA sequence: TGCAGCGTTGAGTTCGGGACGCGGGGCACTGAAGCTTTCTTT. Its protein is CSVEFGTRGTEAFF.

The genes are TRBV7-8 and TRBJ1-5; 8 positions match TRBD1. The CDR3 runs to 19 residues. J gave up 8 bases and V 2 bases, and 20 bases lay outside the gene matches. The germline V gene has CDR1 SGHVS and CDR2 FQNEAQ. The CDR3 sequence is CASSLKRGQAKLKGEPQHF. CDR3 DNA sequence: TGTGCCAGCAGCTTAAAAAGGGGACAGGCCAAGCTAAAGGGGGAGCCCCAGCATTTT.

The J gene is TRBJ1-6, the V gene TRBV9; no definite D call. V lost 3 bases and J lost 10, with 17 bases in between. The CDR3 has 15 residues. Germline V gene data show CDR1 as SGDLS and CDR2 as YYNGEE. The CDR3: CASSAERRQGSPLHF. CDR3 nucleotide sequence: TGTGCCAGCAGCGCCGAACGGCGCCAAGGCTCACCCCTCCACTTT. Drawing the rest from reference TRBV9 and TRBJ1-6, the complete variable domain is DSGVTQTPKHLITATGQRVTLRCSPRSGDLSVYWYQQSLDQGLQFLIQYYNGEERAKGNILERFSAQQFPDLHSELNLSSLELGDSALYFCASSAERRQGSPLHFGNGTRLTVT.

This clonotype was seen ten or more times. The chain has TRBV29-1 and TRBJ1-1, with D perhaps TRBD1 (6 bases). From germline, CDR1 is SQVTM and CDR2 ANQGSEA. CDR3 length: 12 residues. V was trimmed by 7 bases and J by 4 bases, leaving 13 bases between them. CDR3 sequence (DNA): TGCAGCGCCAGACAGGTGATCACTGAAGCTTTCTTT. Protein sequence: CSARQVITEAFF.